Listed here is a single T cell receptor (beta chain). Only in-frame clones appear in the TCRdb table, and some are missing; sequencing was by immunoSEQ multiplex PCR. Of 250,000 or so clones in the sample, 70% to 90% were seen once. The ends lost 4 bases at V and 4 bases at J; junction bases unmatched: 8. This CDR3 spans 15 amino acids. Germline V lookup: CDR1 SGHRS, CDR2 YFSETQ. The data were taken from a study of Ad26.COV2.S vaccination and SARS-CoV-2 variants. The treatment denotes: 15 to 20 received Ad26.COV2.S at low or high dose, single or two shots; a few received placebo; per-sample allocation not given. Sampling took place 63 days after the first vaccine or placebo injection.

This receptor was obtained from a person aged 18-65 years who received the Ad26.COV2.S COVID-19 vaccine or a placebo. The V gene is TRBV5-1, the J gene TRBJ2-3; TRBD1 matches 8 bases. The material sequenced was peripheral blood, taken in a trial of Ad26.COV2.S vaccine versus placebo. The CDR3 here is CASSGTGLASDTQYF. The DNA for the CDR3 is TGCGCCAGCAGCGGGACAGGTCTCGCATCAGATACGCAGTATTTT.